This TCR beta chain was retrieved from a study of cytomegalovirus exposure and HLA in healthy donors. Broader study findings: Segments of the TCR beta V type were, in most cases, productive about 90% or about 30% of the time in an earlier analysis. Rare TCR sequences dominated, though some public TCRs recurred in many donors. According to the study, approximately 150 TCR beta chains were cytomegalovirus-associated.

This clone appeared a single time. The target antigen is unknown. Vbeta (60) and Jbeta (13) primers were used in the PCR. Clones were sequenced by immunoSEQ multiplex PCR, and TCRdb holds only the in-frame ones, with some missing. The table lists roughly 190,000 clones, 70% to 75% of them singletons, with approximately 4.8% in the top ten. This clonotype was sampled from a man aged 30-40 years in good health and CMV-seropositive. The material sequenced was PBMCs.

Here the CDR3 reads CASSLQGASPWAFF. DNA for the CDR3: TGTGCCAGCAGCTTACAGGGGGCCTCCCCGTGGGCTTTCTTT. This chain links TRBV7-9 with TRBJ1-1, with 8 positions matching TRBD1. CDR1 is SEHNR, CDR2 FQNEAQ, per germline (reference sequence). The CDR3 has 14 amino acids. Trimming at V came to 2 bases and at J to 11 bases, leaving 10 bases not matched to a gene. Full variable domain (remainder filled in from reference TRBV7-9 and TRBJ1-1): DTGVSQNPRHKITKRGQNVTFRCDPISEHNRLYWYRQTLGQGPEFLTYFQNEAQLEKSRLLSDRFSAERPKGSFSTLEIQRTEQGDSAMYLCASSLQGASPWAFFGQGTRLTVV.